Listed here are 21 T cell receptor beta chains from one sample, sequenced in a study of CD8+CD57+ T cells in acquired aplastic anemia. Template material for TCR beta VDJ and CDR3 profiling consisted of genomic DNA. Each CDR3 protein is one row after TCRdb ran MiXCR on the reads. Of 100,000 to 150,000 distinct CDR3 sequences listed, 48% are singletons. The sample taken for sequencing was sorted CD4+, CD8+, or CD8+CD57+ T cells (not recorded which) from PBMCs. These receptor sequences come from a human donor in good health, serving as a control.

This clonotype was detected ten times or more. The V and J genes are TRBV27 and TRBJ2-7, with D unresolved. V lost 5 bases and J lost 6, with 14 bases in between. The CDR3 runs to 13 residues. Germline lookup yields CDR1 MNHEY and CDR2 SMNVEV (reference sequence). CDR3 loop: CASSPYRVREQYF. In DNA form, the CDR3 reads TGTGCCAGCAGTCCGTATCGGGTTCGCGAGCAGTACTTC.

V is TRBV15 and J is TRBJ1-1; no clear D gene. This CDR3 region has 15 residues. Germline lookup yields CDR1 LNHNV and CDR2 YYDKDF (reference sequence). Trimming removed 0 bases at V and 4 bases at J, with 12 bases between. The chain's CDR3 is CATSRDRSASTEAFF. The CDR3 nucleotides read TGTGCCACCAGCAGAGATCGCAGCGCGTCCACTGAAGCTTTCTTT. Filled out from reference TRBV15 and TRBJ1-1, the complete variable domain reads DAMVIQNPRYQVTQFGKPVTLSCSQTLNHNVMYWYQQKSSQAPKLLFHYYDKDFNNEADTPDNFQSRRPNTSFCFLDIRSPGLGDTAMYLCATSRDRSASTEAFFGQGTRLTVV.

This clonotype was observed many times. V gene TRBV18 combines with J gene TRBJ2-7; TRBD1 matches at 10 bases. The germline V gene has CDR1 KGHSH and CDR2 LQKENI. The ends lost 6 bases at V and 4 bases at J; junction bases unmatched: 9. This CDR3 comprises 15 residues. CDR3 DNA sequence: TGTGCCAGCTCGGCCACCGGGACAGGGGTGTACGAGCAGTACTTC. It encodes CASSATGTGVYEQYF. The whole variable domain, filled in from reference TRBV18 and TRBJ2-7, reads NAGVMQNPRHLVRRRGQEARLRCSPMKGHSHVYWYRQLPEEGLKFMVYLQKENIIDESGMPKERFSAEFPKEGPSILRIQQVVRGDSAAYFCASSATGTGVYEQYFGPGTRLTVT.

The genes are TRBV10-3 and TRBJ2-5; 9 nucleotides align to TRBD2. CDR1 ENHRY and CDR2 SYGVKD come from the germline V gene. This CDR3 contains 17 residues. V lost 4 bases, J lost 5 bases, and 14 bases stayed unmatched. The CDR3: CAISVGQGGGALETQYF. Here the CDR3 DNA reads TGTGCCATCAGTGTTGGTCAGGGCGGGGGGGCGTTGGAGACCCAGTACTTC.

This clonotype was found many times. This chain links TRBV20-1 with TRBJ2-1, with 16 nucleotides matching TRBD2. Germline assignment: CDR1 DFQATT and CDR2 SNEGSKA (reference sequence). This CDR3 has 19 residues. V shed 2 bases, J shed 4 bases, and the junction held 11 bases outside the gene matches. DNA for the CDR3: TGCAGTGCTAGATCCCAAGGGACTAGCGGGGGGGCAAGGTACAATGAGCAGTTCTTC. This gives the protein CSARSQGTSGGARYNEQFF.

The CDR3 reads CASSTSSLSGYYEQYF. Written as DNA, the CDR3 is TGTGCCAGTAGTACCTCCTCTCTTAGCGGGTACTACGAGCAGTACTTC. The genes are TRBV19 and TRBJ2-7; 7 nucleotides line up with TRBD2. This CDR3 is built from 16 residues. The J segment lost 3 bases and the V segment lost 4 bases, leaving 12 bases of the junction unmatched. Germline loops: CDR1 LNHDA, CDR2 SQIVND (reference sequence).

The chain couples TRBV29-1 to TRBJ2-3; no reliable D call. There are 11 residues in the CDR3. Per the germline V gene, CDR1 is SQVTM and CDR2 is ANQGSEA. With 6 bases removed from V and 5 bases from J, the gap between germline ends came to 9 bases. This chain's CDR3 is CSVRVVDTQYF. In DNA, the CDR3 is TGCAGCGTACGGGTCGTAGATACGCAGTATTTT.

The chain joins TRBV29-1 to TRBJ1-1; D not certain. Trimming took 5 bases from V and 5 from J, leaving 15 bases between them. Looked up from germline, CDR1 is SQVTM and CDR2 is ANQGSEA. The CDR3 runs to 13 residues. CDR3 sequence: CSVTSWGGTEAFF. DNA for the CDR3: TGCAGCGTTACTTCTTGGGGTGGGACTGAAGCTTTCTTT.

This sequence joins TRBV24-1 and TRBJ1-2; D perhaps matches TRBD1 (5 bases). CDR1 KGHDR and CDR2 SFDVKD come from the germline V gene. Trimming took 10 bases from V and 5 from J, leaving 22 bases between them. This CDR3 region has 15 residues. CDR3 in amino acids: CATGGREPSLYGYTF. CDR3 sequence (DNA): TGTGCCACTGGAGGCAGGGAGCCTTCCCTTTATGGCTACACCTTC.

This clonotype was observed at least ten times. This chain's CDR3 is CASSPRAESGNTIYF. As DNA, the CDR3 is TGTGCCAGCAGCCCCCGTGCGGAATCTGGAAACACCATATATTTT. J is TRBJ1-3 and V is TRBV3-1; D gene uncertain. The V gene lost 4 bases and the J gene lost 1 base, with 11 bases spanning the gap. This CDR3 region has 15 residues. The germline V gene has CDR1 LGHDT and CDR2 YNNKEL (reference sequence).

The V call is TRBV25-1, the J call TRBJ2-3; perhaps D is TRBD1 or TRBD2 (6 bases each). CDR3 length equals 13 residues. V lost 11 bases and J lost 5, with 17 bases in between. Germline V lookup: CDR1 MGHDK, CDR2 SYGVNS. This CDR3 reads CASQRGAEDTQYF. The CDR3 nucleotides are TGTGCCTCCCAGAGGGGGGCGGAAGATACGCAGTATTTT.

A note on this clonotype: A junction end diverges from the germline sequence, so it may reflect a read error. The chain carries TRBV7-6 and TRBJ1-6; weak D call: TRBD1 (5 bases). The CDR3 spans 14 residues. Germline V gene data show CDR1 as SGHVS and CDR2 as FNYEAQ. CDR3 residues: CAGSLRGENSPLHF. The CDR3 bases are TGTGCCGGCAGCTTAAGGGGCGAGAATTCACCCCTCCACTTT. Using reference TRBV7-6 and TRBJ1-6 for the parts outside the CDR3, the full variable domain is GAGVSQSPRYKVTKRGQDVALRCDPISGHVSLYWYRQALGQGPEFLTYFNYEAQQDKSGLPNDRFSAERPEGSISTLTIQRTEQRDSAMYRCAGSLRGENSPLHFGNGTRLTVT.

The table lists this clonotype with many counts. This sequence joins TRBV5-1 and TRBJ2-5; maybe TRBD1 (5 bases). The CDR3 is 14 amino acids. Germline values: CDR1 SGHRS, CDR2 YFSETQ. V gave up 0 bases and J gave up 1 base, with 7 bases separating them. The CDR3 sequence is CASSLVQAQETQYF. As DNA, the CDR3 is TGCGCCAGCAGCTTGGTACAGGCCCAAGAGACCCAGTACTTC.

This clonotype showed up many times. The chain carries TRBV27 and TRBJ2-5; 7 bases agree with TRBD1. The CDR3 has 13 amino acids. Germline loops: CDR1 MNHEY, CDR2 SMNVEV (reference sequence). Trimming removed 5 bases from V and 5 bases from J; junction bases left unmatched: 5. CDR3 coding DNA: TGTGCCAGCAGTAGACAGGGTCCGGAGACCCAGTACTTC. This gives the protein CASSRQGPETQYF.

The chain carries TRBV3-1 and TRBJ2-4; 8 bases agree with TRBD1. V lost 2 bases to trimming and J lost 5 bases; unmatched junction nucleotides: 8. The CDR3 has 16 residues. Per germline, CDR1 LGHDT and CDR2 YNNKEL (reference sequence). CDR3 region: CASSQQHRGTENIQYF. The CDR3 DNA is TGTGCCAGCAGCCAACAGCACAGGGGGACCGAAAACATTCAGTACTTC.

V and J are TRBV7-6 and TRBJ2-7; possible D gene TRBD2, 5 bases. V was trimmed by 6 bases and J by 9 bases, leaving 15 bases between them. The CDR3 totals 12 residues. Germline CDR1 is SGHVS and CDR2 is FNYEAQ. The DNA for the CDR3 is TGTGCCAGCAGTGAAAGCGGCGGCAGGCAGTACTTC. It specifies CASSESGGRQYF.

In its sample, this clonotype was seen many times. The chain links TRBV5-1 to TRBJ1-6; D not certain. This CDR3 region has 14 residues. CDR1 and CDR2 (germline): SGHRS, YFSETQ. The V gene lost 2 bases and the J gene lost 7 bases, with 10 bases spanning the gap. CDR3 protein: CASSLGGGNSPLHF. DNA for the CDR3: TGCGCCAGCAGCTTAGGCGGAGGGAATTCACCCCTCCACTTT.

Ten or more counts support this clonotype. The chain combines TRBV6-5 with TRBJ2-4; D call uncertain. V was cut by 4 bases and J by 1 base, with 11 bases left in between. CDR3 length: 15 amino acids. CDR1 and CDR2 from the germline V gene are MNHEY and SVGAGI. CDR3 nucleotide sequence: TGTGCCAGCAGTTCAGGTCAGGTTGCCAAAAACATTCAGTACTTC. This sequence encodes CASSSGQVAKNIQYF.

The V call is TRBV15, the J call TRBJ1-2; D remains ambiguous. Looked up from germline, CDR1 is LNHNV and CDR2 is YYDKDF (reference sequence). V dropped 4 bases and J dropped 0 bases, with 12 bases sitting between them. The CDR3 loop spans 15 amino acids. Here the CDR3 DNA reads TGTGCCACCAGCAACAGCGACATTCCTAACTATGGCTACACCTTC. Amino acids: CATSNSDIPNYGYTF.

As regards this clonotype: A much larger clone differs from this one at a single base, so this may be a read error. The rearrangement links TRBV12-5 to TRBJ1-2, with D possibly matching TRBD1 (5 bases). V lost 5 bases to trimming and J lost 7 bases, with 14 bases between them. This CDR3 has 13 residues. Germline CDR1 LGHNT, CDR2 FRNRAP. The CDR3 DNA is TGTGCTAGTGGTCACCAGGGTAATATTGGCTACACCTTC. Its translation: CASGHQGNIGYTF.

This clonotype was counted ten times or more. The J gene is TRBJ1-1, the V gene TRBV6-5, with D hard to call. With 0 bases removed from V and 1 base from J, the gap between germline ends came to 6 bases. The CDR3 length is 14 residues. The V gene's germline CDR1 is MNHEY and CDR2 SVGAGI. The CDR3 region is CASSYSPGNTEAFF. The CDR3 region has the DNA TGTGCCAGCAGTTACTCGCCGGGGAACACTGAAGCTTTCTTT.